Below are 2 T cell receptor beta chains sequenced from a single sample in a study of T cell changes during pregnancy in multiple sclerosis. The table came from immunoSEQ multiplex PCR; TCRdb's copy has only in-frame clones and leaves some out. Among roughly 38,000 clones listed, around nine tenths were seen once. The sample consisted of CD4+ T cells from peripheral blood mononuclear cells, taken in the second trimester of pregnancy. All receptors come from a female donor in good health, enrolled as a control in a pregnancy study.

This clone was seen just once. The V gene is TRBV2, the J gene TRBJ1-1; TRBD1 matches 7 bases. The V segment lost 4 bases and the J segment 11 bases; nucleotides outside the gene matches: 10. Germline V gene lookup returns CDR1 SNHLY and CDR2 FYNNEI. This CDR3 spans 13 amino acids. CDR3 loop: CASSVETGKRAFF. For the CDR3, the DNA is TGTGCCAGCAGTGTCGAGACAGGGAAGAGGGCTTTCTTT.

The count of this clone is one. The rearrangement links TRBV5-6 to TRBJ1-1; 11 bases align to TRBD1. From germline, CDR1 is SGHDT and CDR2 YYEEEE. The CDR3 spans 16 residues. With 4 bases clipped from V and 1 base from J, the junction kept 6 bases outside the gene matches. The CDR3 loop is CASSRRDRGTNTEAFF. The CDR3 nucleotides are TGTGCCAGCAGCCGGCGGGACAGGGGGACGAACACTGAAGCTTTCTTT.